These T cell receptor beta chains were read from a single sample in a study of identifying expanded T cells in peripheral blood. Sequenced by immunoSEQ multiplex PCR; TCRdb stores in-frame clones only, minus some. There are 100,000 or so clones in the sample; around nine tenths occur only once, and about a sixth lies in the top ten. The sequencing sample was made of blood. These receptors were obtained from a person between 18 and 75 years old in good health. Both conserved end residues are part of each CDR3. D genes are given only for firm matches. Where a row states a size, it is once, few, many or the class of an expanded clone; other rows omit it.

J gene: TRBJ2-1; D gene: -; clone size: -; V gene: TRBV25-1; CDR3 protein: CASSEPRGAGGYNEQFF; CDR3 DNA: TGTGCCAGCAGTGAACCCCGTGGGGCAGGTGGCTACAATGAGCAGTTCTTC
J gene: TRBJ1-1; D gene: -; clone size: -; V gene: TRBV6-5; CDR3 protein: CASSYPSAEAFF; CDR3 DNA: TGTGCCAGCAGTTACCCGTCTGCTGAAGCTTTCTTT
J gene: TRBJ1-4; D gene: -; clone size: -; V gene: TRBV6-5; CDR3 protein: CASRAGRVGKLFF; CDR3 DNA: TGTGCCAGCAGGGCAGGGAGGGTAGGAAAACTGTTTTTT
J gene: TRBJ1-4; D gene: TRBD1; clone size: -; V gene: TRBV28; CDR3 protein: CASDREGEKLFF; CDR3 DNA: TGTGCCAGCGACAGGGAGGGTGAAAAACTGTTTTTT
J gene: TRBJ1-5; D gene: TRBD1; clone size: -; V gene: TRBV4-3; CDR3 protein: CASSQRQGNQPQHF; CDR3 DNA: TGCGCCAGCAGCCAGAGACAGGGGAATCAGCCCCAGCATTTT
J gene: TRBJ2-3; D gene: -; clone size: -; V gene: TRBV11-3; CDR3 protein: CASSRDLLGVTDTQYF; CDR3 DNA: TGTGCCAGCAGCCGGGACCTCCTGGGAGTCACAGATACGCAGTATTTT
J gene: TRBJ1-3; D gene: TRBD1; clone size: few; V gene: TRBV5-1; CDR3 protein: CASCLGTAGNTIYF; CDR3 DNA: TGCGCCAGCTGTCTCGGGACAGCCGGAAACACCATATATTTT
J gene: TRBJ1-6; D gene: -; clone size: few; V gene: TRBV10-1; CDR3 protein: CASSESGRSPLHF; CDR3 DNA: TGCGCCAGCAGTGAGTCGGGTCGGTCACCCCTCCACTTT
J gene: TRBJ1-2; D gene: -; clone size: -; V gene: TRBV4-3; CDR3 protein: CASSQVAGENYGYTF; CDR3 DNA: TGCGCCAGCAGCCAAGTTGCAGGCGAGAACTATGGCTACACCTTC
J gene: TRBJ2-3; D gene: -; clone size: -; V gene: TRBV4-2; CDR3 protein: CASSQEMSAESDTQYF; CDR3 DNA: TGTGCCAGCAGCCAAGAGATGTCGGCGGAGTCAGATACGCAGTATTTT
J gene: TRBJ1-2; D gene: TRBD1; clone size: -; V gene: TRBV19; CDR3 protein: CASRFSGGSGYTF; CDR3 DNA: TGTGCCAGTAGATTTTCAGGGGGCTCTGGCTACACCTTC
J gene: TRBJ1-3; D gene: -; clone size: -; V gene: TRBV10-3; CDR3 protein: CAISSNAGSGNTIYF; CDR3 DNA: TGTGCCATCAGTTCGAATGCCGGCAGTGGAAACACCATATATTTT
J gene: TRBJ2-5; D gene: -; clone size: -; V gene: TRBV7-6; CDR3 protein: CASSLAPDETQYF; CDR3 DNA: TGTGCCAGCAGCTTAGCTCCAGACGAGACCCAGTACTTC
J gene: TRBJ1-1; D gene: TRBD1; clone size: -; V gene: TRBV5-6; CDR3 protein: CASSGDSAEAFF; CDR3 DNA: TGTGCCAGCAGCGGGGACAGTGCTGAAGCTTTCTTT
J gene: TRBJ1-6; D gene: -; clone size: few; V gene: TRBV29-1; CDR3 protein: CSVAGSGDSPLHF; CDR3 DNA: TGCAGCGTTGCGGGGTCCGGGGATTCACCCCTCCACTTT
J gene: TRBJ2-4; D gene: -; clone size: -; V gene: TRBV27; CDR3 protein: CASRSKKVPPKNIQYF; CDR3 DNA: TGTGCCAGCAGATCAAAAAAAGTCCCACCCAAAAACATTCAGTACTTC
J gene: TRBJ2-3; D gene: -; clone size: -; V gene: TRBV6-5; CDR3 protein: CASSLPGPTDTQYF; CDR3 DNA: TGTGCCAGCAGTTTGCCGGGCCCCACAGATACGCAGTATTTT
J gene: TRBJ1-1; D gene: TRBD1; clone size: -; V gene: TRBV5-6; CDR3 protein: CASTLGTDFEAFF; CDR3 DNA: TGTGCCAGCACCCTAGGGACAGACTTTGAAGCTTTCTTT
J gene: TRBJ2-2; D gene: TRBD1; clone size: -; V gene: TRBV11-2; CDR3 protein: CASSSQTGAAGELFF; CDR3 DNA: TGTGCCAGCAGCTCTCAGACAGGGGCCGCCGGGGAGCTGTTTTTT
J gene: TRBJ1-1; D gene: -; clone size: -; V gene: TRBV7-8; CDR3 protein: CASSSEEWSTEAFF; CDR3 DNA: TGTGCCAGCAGCTCAGAAGAGTGGTCCACTGAAGCTTTCTTT
J gene: TRBJ2-1; D gene: -; clone size: once; V gene: TRBV7-8; CDR3 protein: CASTIWRKIAYNEQFF; CDR3 DNA: TGTGCCAGCACAATTTGGAGGAAGATAGCCTACAATGAGCAGTTCTTC
J gene: TRBJ2-1; D gene: -; clone size: once; V gene: TRBV5-8; CDR3 protein: CASSPMQYRLGNEQFF; CDR3 DNA: TGTGCCAGCAGCCCCATGCAATACAGGCTCGGTAATGAGCAGTTCTTC
J gene: TRBJ1-6; D gene: TRBD1; clone size: -; V gene: TRBV6-6; CDR3 protein: CASSQRGQGNNSPLHF; CDR3 DNA: TGTGCCAGCAGCCAAAGGGGACAGGGTAACAATTCACCCCTCCACTTT
J gene: TRBJ2-7; D gene: -; clone size: -; V gene: TRBV4-3; CDR3 protein: CASSPRYPNNYEQYF; CDR3 DNA: TGCGCCAGCAGCCCCCGGTACCCCAACAACTACGAGCAGTACTTC
J gene: TRBJ1-1; D gene: -; clone size: -; V gene: TRBV27; CDR3 protein: CASSFGTLNTEAFF; CDR3 DNA: TGTGCCAGCAGTTTTGGGACCTTGAACACTGAAGCTTTCTTT
J gene: TRBJ1-4; D gene: TRBD1; clone size: once; V gene: TRBV2; CDR3 protein: CASGRQGINEKLFF; CDR3 DNA: TGTGCCAGCGGACGACAGGGGATTAATGAAAAACTGTTTTTT
J gene: TRBJ1-2; D gene: -; clone size: -; V gene: TRBV28; CDR3 protein: CASSFTLTGRDVYTF; CDR3 DNA: TGTGCCAGCAGCTTTACCCTAACGGGGCGCGATGTCTACACCTTC